Only one count was recorded for the clone carrying this T cell receptor beta chain. The sample belongs to a study of blood T cell repertoires in COVID-19. The CDR3 totals 14 residues. V dropped 7 bases and J dropped 0; count of bases not matched to a gene: 4. In germline, CDR1 is SNHLY, CDR2 FYNNEI. In the study's own analysis: By means of reference gene primer amplification, nucleated cell counts were estimated. TCRdb's table, derived via immunoSEQ multiplex PCR, lists solely in-frame clones and lacks some. V, J and clone size reflect that table, while D and trimming were determined from the DNA. The sample has roughly 150,000 clones; around 86% are singletons.

V and J are TRBV2 and TRBJ2-3, with 7 positions matching TRBD1. This TCR was recovered from a woman of 80 years or more with COVID-19, enrolled during active disease. The specimen was peripheral blood. CDR3 sequence (DNA): TGTGCCAGCATACCGGGACAGAGCACAGATACGCAGTATTTT. Translating it yields CASIPGQSTDTQYF.